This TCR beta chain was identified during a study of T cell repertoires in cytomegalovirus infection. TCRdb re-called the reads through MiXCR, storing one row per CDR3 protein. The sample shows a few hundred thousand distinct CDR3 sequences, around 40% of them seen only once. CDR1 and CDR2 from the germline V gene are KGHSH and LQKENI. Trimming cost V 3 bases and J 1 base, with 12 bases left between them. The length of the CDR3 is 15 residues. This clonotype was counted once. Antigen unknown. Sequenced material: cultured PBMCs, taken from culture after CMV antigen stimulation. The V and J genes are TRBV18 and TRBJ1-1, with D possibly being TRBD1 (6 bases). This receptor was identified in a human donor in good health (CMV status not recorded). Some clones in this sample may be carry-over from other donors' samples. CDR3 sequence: CASSPTRTANTEAFF. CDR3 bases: TGTGCCAGCTCACCGACCCGGACAGCGAACACTGAAGCTTTCTTT. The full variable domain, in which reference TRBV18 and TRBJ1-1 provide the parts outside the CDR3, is NAGVMQNPRHLVRRRGQEARLRCSPMKGHSHVYWYRQLPEEGLKFMVYLQKENIIDESGMPKERFSAEFPKEGPSILRIQQVVRGDSAAYFCASSPTRTANTEAFFGQGTRLTVV.